The rows below give T cell receptor beta chains drawn from one sample of a study of T cells expressing NK-cell markers. After re-calling the 5' RACE reads, TCRdb lists one entry per CDR3 protein, DNA absent. Across over 150,000 distinct CDR3 sequences, the top ten clones capture over 35% of the sample. The sample consisted of blood T cells: a sorted CD56 or NKG2C T cell subset, CD4+ or CD8+ T cells, or bulk PBMC T cells (not recorded which). These receptors were collected from a woman aged 45 to 65 in good health. CDR3s include the opening cysteine and the closing phenylalanine or tryptophan. Fields, in order: CDR3 protein, J gene, V gene.

CAIRAGDNEQFF TRBJ2-1 TRBV6-2/TRBV6-3
CASSFTSGREETQYF TRBJ2-5 TRBV11-2
CASSYRDSSTDTQYF TRBJ2-3 TRBV6-5
CASNNLATEAFF TRBJ1-1 TRBV2
CASSGSGRSYEQYF TRBJ2-7 TRBV3-1
CSVEDRDSSYEQYF TRBJ2-7 TRBV29-1
CASSWTGVDEQFF TRBJ2-1 TRBV7-9
CASSIDLWTGNSYGYTF TRBJ1-2 TRBV19
CASSPPGQGITGYTF TRBJ1-2 TRBV7-9
CASSLSGGQNTEAFF TRBJ1-1 TRBV7-9
CASSPLKAGHHDEQFF TRBJ2-1 TRBV4-1
CSARRSLANYNEQFF TRBJ2-1 TRBV20-1
CASSLGGRSDEQYF TRBJ2-7 TRBV7-9
CASSERRRNVAETQYF TRBJ2-5 TRBV6-1
CASSTRDGSYEQYF TRBJ2-7 TRBV4-1
CASMVLAGSEQFF TRBJ2-1 TRBV12-3/TRBV12-4
CASSPIRGSRSYNEQFF TRBJ2-1 TRBV3-1
CAISEPWTGDEAFF TRBJ1-1 TRBV10-3
CASSLYSGRLTGELFF TRBJ2-2 TRBV7-8
CASTITGELFF TRBJ2-2 TRBV12-3/TRBV12-4